The sequence of this T cell receptor beta chain was determined in a study of blood T cells in healthy people across ages. Germline-derived CDR1 and CDR2 are SQVTM and ANQGSEA. Trimming left V 5 bases short and J 7 bases short, with 14 bases between. The length of the CDR3 is 12 residues. A second PCR, run for roughly 7 to 12 cycles, used a sample-barcoded 5' primer plus a J-beta primer mix. A template-switch adaptor containing 12 random nucleotides labeled each cDNA molecule. From the 5' RACE reads, TCRdb called clonotypes with MiXCR, one entry per CDR3 protein. The profile shows approximately 1.5 million distinct CDR3 sequences, approximately 39% of them singletons.

The V gene is TRBV29-1, the J gene TRBJ1-2; perhaps TRBD1 as D (5 bases). The sequenced sample consisted of blood. This TCR was recovered from a woman aged 18-29 years in good health. The CDR3 DNA reads TGCAGCGTTACGGCAGGGAGGACTGGCTACACCTTC. This translates into CSVTAGRTGYTF.